A selection of T cell receptor beta chains follows, all from one sample in a study of early T cells in non-severe SARS-CoV-2 infection. TCRdb reanalysed the 5' RACE reads using MiXCR and keeps one entry per CDR3 protein. The table includes about 61,000 distinct CDR3 sequences, roughly a tenth detected once. Sequenced: whole blood. These receptors were obtained from an adult who was a healthcare worker with PCR-confirmed SARS-CoV-2 infection or an uninfected control (not recorded which). Each CDR3 is given with its conserved first and last residue. A D gene is named only where the DNA matches it firmly. A clone size is listed for some rows: how often the clone was seen (once, few, many), or a class if it is expanded.

d_call	v_call	j_call	clone_size	cdr3_aa	cdr3_nt
NA	TRBV4-3	TRBJ1-2	many	CASSQDILGGRYYGYTF	TGCGCCAGCAGCCAAGATATTTTGGGAGGGAGGTACTATGGCTACACCTTC
NA	TRBV9	TRBJ1-5	many	CASGGPNQPQHF	TGTGCCAGCGGGGGACCGAATCAGCCCCAGCATTTT
NA	TRBV5-1	TRBJ2-5	many	CASSLDGTRQETQYF	TGCGCCAGCAGCCTCGACGGGACCAGACAAGAGACCCAGTACTTC
TRBD1	TRBV3-1	TRBJ2-2	NA	CASSPRTGSAGTGELFF	TGTGCCAGCAGCCCCCGGACAGGTTCCGCAGGGACCGGGGAGCTGTTTTTT
TRBD1	TRBV30	TRBJ1-2	NA	CAWSLAPTGKDYGYTF	TGTGCCTGGAGCCTTGCCCCGACAGGGAAGGACTATGGCTACACCTTC
NA	TRBV7-8	TRBJ1-1	NA	CASSLAGVTEAFF	TGTGCCAGCAGCTTAGCAGGGGTTACTGAAGCTTTCTTT
NA	TRBV11-2	TRBJ2-1	few	CASGASYNEQFF	TGTGCCAGCGGGGCCTCCTACAATGAGCAGTTCTTC
NA	TRBV6-2/TRBV6-3	TRBJ1-4	many	CASSPPWGNEKLFF	TGTGCCAGCAGCCCCCCGTGGGGTAATGAAAAACTGTTTTTT
NA	TRBV2	TRBJ1-5	many	CAGSRQANQPQHF	TGTGCCGGATCCCGACAGGCGAATCAGCCCCAGCATTTT
NA	TRBV5-4	TRBJ1-2	many	CASSLRTEHYGYTF	TGTGCCAGCAGCCTCAGGACAGAACACTATGGCTACACCTTC
TRBD1	TRBV6-5	TRBJ2-3	many	CASSYSPGQGSDTQYF	TGTGCCAGCAGTTACTCCCCGGGACAGGGTTCAGATACGCAGTATTTT
NA	TRBV3-1	TRBJ1-1	NA	CASSQAGRENTEAFF	TGTGCCAGCAGCCAGGCGGGACGAGAGAACACTGAAGCTTTCTTT
NA	TRBV20-1	TRBJ2-7	NA	CSAGWSGSYEQYF	TGCAGTGCTGGATGGAGCGGCTCCTACGAGCAGTACTTC
NA	TRBV25-1	TRBJ1-3	NA	CASRAGVNTIYF	TGTGCCAGCAGGGCCGGCGTAAACACCATATATTTT
NA	TRBV12-3/TRBV12-4	TRBJ2-5	few	CASSPRFRGRETQYF	TGTGCCAGCAGTCCCCGATTTCGGGGGCGGGAGACCCAGTACTTC
TRBD2	TRBV6-4	TRBJ2-3	many	CASSETSGGTDTQYF	TGTGCCAGCAGTGAGACTAGCGGGGGCACAGATACGCAGTATTTT
NA	TRBV20-1	TRBJ2-7	few	CSADPFRGLRYEQYF	TGCAGTGCAGACCCCTTTCGGGGGTTGAGGTACGAGCAGTACTTC
NA	TRBV30	TRBJ1-1	NA	CAWSGKEGVRAEAFF	TGTGCCTGGAGTGGAAAAGAGGGGGTGAGGGCTGAAGCTTTCTTT
NA	TRBV7-9	TRBJ2-1	NA	CASSSGGLGNEQFF	TGTGCCAGCAGCTCAGGGGGACTGGGAAATGAGCAGTTCTTC
NA	TRBV3-1	TRBJ2-1	many	CASSQSSGRDEQFF	TGTGCCAGCAGCCAGTCCTCAGGCCGGGATGAGCAGTTCTTC
NA	TRBV10-3	TRBJ2-1	many	CAISVSGNEQFF	TGTGCCATCAGTGTATCGGGTAATGAGCAGTTCTTC
NA	TRBV11-2	TRBJ2-7	NA	CASSPRGQVYEQYF	TGTGCCAGCAGCCCTCGGGGTCAGGTCTACGAGCAGTACTTC
NA	TRBV7-9	TRBJ2-3	NA	CASSLLSSFPDTQYF	TGTGCCAGCAGCTTACTATCCAGTTTCCCAGATACGCAGTATTTT
NA	TRBV7-2	TRBJ2-2	NA	CASSPQLGGATGELFF	TGTGCCAGCAGCCCGCAGTTAGGCGGGGCCACCGGGGAGCTGTTTTTT
NA	TRBV19	TRBJ1-2	many	CASSIPERIWYGYTF	TGTGCCAGTAGTATCCCCGAACGGATTTGGTATGGCTACACCTTC
TRBD2	TRBV7-2	TRBJ2-5	NA	CASSFPSGGLGETQYF	TGTGCCAGCAGCTTCCCTAGCGGGGGACTCGGAGAGACCCAGTACTTC
NA	TRBV25-1	TRBJ2-7	many	CASSDIGGHEQYF	TGTGCCAGCAGTGACATCGGGGGGCACGAGCAGTACTTC
NA	TRBV3-1	TRBJ2-1	few	CASSQPPVYNEQFF	TGTGCCAGCAGCCAACCCCCAGTGTACAATGAGCAGTTCTTC
TRBD2	TRBV28	TRBJ2-1	NA	CASTDREGNEQFF	TGTGCCAGCACGGACCGGGAGGGCAATGAGCAGTTCTTC
NA	TRBV20-1	TRBJ2-1	many	CSASLSQGRHEQFF	TGCAGTGCTAGTTTAAGCCAGGGGAGGCATGAGCAGTTCTTC
NA	TRBV11-2	TRBJ2-2	few	CASSLGTTSGELFF	TGTGCCAGCAGCTTGGGGACAACTAGCGGGGAGCTGTTTTTT
TRBD1	TRBV12-5	TRBJ2-7	few	CASGGRDSQTYEQYF	TGTGCTAGTGGTGGTAGGGACAGTCAGACCTACGAGCAGTACTTC
TRBD2	TRBV24-1	TRBJ2-3	many	CATSEGGGTTDTQYF	TGTGCCACCAGTGAAGGCGGGGGGACAACAGATACGCAGTATTTT
NA	TRBV5-1	TRBJ2-2	many	CASSSGQNTGELFF	TGCGCCAGCAGCTCCGGACAGAACACCGGGGAGCTGTTTTTT
NA	TRBV28	TRBJ1-2	NA	CASSSEFRGYGYTF	TGTGCCAGCAGCTCGGAGTTCAGGGGCTATGGCTACACCTTC
NA	TRBV4-3	TRBJ1-6	NA	CASSQGPSPLHF	TGCGCCAGCAGCCAAGGACCTTCACCCCTCCACTTT
TRBD2	TRBV9	TRBJ2-7	NA	CASSVGGGDYEQYF	TGTGCCAGCAGCGTAGGCGGGGGGGACTACGAGCAGTACTTC
NA	TRBV14	TRBJ2-2	many	CASSPLQGYTGELFF	TGTGCCAGCAGCCCCCTGCAGGGATACACCGGGGAGCTGTTTTTT
NA	TRBV6-2/TRBV6-3	TRBJ2-1	many	CASSRQLSSYNEQFF	TGTGCCAGCAGTCGACAGTTAAGCTCCTACAATGAGCAGTTCTTC
NA	TRBV9	TRBJ2-1	many	CASSAVVNEQFF	TGTGCCAGCAGCGCCGTCGTGAATGAGCAGTTCTTC
NA	TRBV11-2	TRBJ2-4	many	CASSLVGGRGNIQYF	TGTGCCAGCAGCTTAGTTGGGGGTAGAGGGAACATTCAGTACTTC
NA	TRBV12-3/TRBV12-4	TRBJ1-5	many	CASSLSSGGAGNQPQHF	TGTGCCAGCAGTTTAAGTAGCGGGGGCGCGGGCAATCAGCCCCAGCATTTT
NA	TRBV3-1	TRBJ1-2	many	CASSPTQGLYGYTF	TGTGCCAGCAGCCCCACACAGGGACTCTATGGCTACACCTTC
NA	TRBV29-1	TRBJ1-1	few	CSVDRGPEAFF	TGCAGCGTTGATAGGGGCCCTGAAGCTTTCTTT
NA	TRBV5-6	TRBJ2-1	NA	CASSFGLSSFNEQFF	TGTGCCAGCAGCTTTGGTCTCTCCTCATTCAATGAGCAGTTCTTC
TRBD1	TRBV3-1	TRBJ2-1	many	CASSLSRGTGVNEQFF	TGTGCCAGCAGCCTATCCCGGGGGACAGGGGTTAATGAGCAGTTCTTC
NA	TRBV7-8	TRBJ2-5	many	CASSFGQKETQYF	TGTGCCAGCAGCTTCGGACAGAAAGAGACCCAGTACTTC
NA	TRBV5-3	TRBJ2-7	few	CARSLMTASTYEQYF	TGTGCCAGAAGCTTGATGACAGCTTCTACCTACGAGCAGTACTTC
NA	TRBV4-1	TRBJ2-5	NA	CASSQDPGQETQYF	TGCGCCAGCAGCCAAGACCCAGGCCAAGAGACCCAGTACTTC
NA	TRBV20-1	TRBJ2-5	few	CSAFLRETQYF	TGCAGTGCTTTCTTAAGGGAGACCCAGTACTTC
TRBD2	TRBV9	TRBJ2-3	NA	CASSGTSGGSDTQYF	TGTGCCAGCAGCGGGACTAGCGGGGGTAGTGATACGCAGTATTTT
NA	TRBV6-5	TRBJ1-2	many	CASSKGVRDTDGYTF	TGTGCCAGCTCCAAAGGGGTCCGGGACACTGATGGCTACACCTTC
NA	TRBV5-6	TRBJ1-2	NA	CASSHHLTNMWRSAFNYGYTF	TGTGCCAGCAGCCACCATTTGACCAATATGTGGAGAAGCGCGTTTAACTATGGCTACACCTTC
NA	TRBV5-1	TRBJ2-6	many	CASSETAGANVLTF	TGCGCCAGCAGCGAAACGGCTGGGGCCAACGTCCTGACTTTC
NA	TRBV6-2/TRBV6-3	TRBJ2-2	many	CASSEFGGDPTGELFF	TGTGCCAGCAGTGAGTTTGGGGGCGATCCCACCGGGGAGCTGTTTTTT